This TCR beta chain derives from a study of blood T cell repertoires in COVID-19. The wider study: Donors in the United States, Italy and Spain gave samples during acute or convalescent COVID-19. From T cells, B-cell-depleted T cells, or PBMCs came the material, which was cDNA or gDNA.

As originally analysed: Nucleated cell number was recorded as an estimate derived from reference gene primer amplification. The table came from immunoSEQ multiplex PCR; TCRdb's copy has only in-frame clones and leaves some out. V and J calls and clone size are those listed in that table; D and trimming were worked out from the DNA. This sample has a few hundred thousand clones, with about 90% found just once. Seattle's enrolled individuals joined amid active infection and were then monitored longitudinally. V trimming: 2 bases; J trimming: 0 bases; junction bases outside the gene matches: 4. This CDR3 has 16 amino acids. In germline, CDR1 is SQVTM, CDR2 ANQGSEA.

Specimen: peripheral blood. V is TRBV29-1 and J is TRBJ2-2; 9 bases align to TRBD2. This TCR was sampled from a woman between 65 and 79 years old with COVID-19, enrolled during active disease. DNA for the CDR3: TGCAGCGTTGAAAAGGCGGGAGGGCCGAACACCGGGGAGCTGTTTTTT. This encodes CSVEKAGGPNTGELFF.